The source of this TCR beta chain is a study of cytomegalovirus exposure and HLA in healthy donors. PCR used 60 Vbeta primers and 13 Jbeta primers. TCRdb's copy holds only in-frame clones and misses some; the assay was immunoSEQ multiplex PCR. The sample contains approximately 120,000 clones, 74% of which appear only once. Germline assignment: CDR1 SEHNR and CDR2 FQNEAQ (reference sequence). The CDR3 is made up of 12 amino acids. Trimming removed 4 bases at V and 2 bases at J, with 6 bases between. The source material was PBMCs. The chain has TRBV7-9 and TRBJ2-7; D is ambiguous. The source of this sequence is a woman aged 45-65 years in good health and CMV-seropositive. The CDR3 protein is CASSSTTYEQYF. The CDR3 nucleotides read TGTGCCAGCAGCTCCACTACCTACGAGCAGTACTTC.